The 8 T cell receptor beta chains given below trace back to one sample, sequenced in a study of T cells after somatic rescue of genetic block. Only in-frame clones appear in the TCRdb table, and some are missing; sequencing was by immunoSEQ multiplex PCR. The data hold 65,000 to 70,000 clones, with 92% observed a single time. The sequenced sample consisted of peripheral blood mononuclear cells (PBMCs). Receptors were obtained from a man aged 40-49 years.

This chain joins TRBV6-6 and TRBJ2-5; 9 bases are a match to TRBD1. The J segment lost 3 bases and the V segment lost 6 bases, leaving 2 bases of the junction unmatched. The germline V gene has CDR1 MNHNY and CDR2 SVGAGI (reference sequence). CDR3 length equals 13 residues. The CDR3 is CASRRTGEETQYF. CDR3 bases: TGTGCCAGCAGAAGGACAGGGGAAGAGACCCAGTACTTC.

The rearrangement joins TRBV7-2 to TRBJ2-5, with TRBD2 matching over 7 bases. The CDR3 loop spans 15 amino acids. Trimming took 1 base from V and 4 from J; bases not matched to a gene: 6. CDR1 is SGHTA and CDR2 is FQGNSA in the germline V gene. This CDR3 reads CASSLGGGMGETQYF. Here the CDR3 DNA reads TGTGCCAGCAGCTTAGGGGGGGGTATGGGAGAGACCCAGTACTTC.

This chain links TRBV5-6 with TRBJ2-7; D ambiguous. The V gene lost 4 bases and the J gene lost 0 bases, with 14 bases spanning the gap. Germline assignment: CDR1 SGHDT and CDR2 YYEEEE. The CDR3 contains 15 residues. CDR3 sequence reads: CASSPLRRSSYEQYF. The CDR3, as DNA: TGTGCCAGCAGCCCCCTCCGTAGGAGCTCCTACGAGCAGTACTTC.

This clone occurred once. The V gene is TRBV5-1, the J gene TRBJ2-2; 8 bases match TRBD2. CDR3 length: 14 amino acids. From germline, CDR1 is SGHRS and CDR2 YFSETQ. V lost 4 bases, J lost 6 bases, and 5 bases stayed unmatched. CDR3 sequence: CASSGIAGPGELFF. The CDR3 DNA follows: TGCGCCAGCAGCGGCATAGCGGGACCCGGGGAGCTGTTTTTT.

The chain recombines TRBV6-5 with TRBJ2-7; 7 nucleotides line up with TRBD1. J was trimmed by 4 bases and V by 6 bases; bases with no gene match: 9. The CDR3 has 14 residues. CDR1 and CDR2 (germline): MNHEY, SVGAGI. CDR3 region: CASRPGTVVYEQYF. In nucleotides, the CDR3 is TGTGCCAGCAGGCCCGGGACAGTCGTTTACGAGCAGTACTTC.

In this sample, this clone turned up once. V gene TRBV5-1 combines with J gene TRBJ2-2; 12 positions agree with TRBD1. This CDR3 region has 17 residues. The ends lost 4 bases at V and 4 bases at J; junction bases unmatched: 8. Germline V gene sequence: CDR1 SGHRS, CDR2 YFSETQ. CDR3 DNA sequence: TGCGCCAGCAGCGACCGGGACAGGGGGCGAAGCACCGGGGAGCTGTTTTTT. The encoded protein is CASSDRDRGRSTGELFF.

For this clone: Relative to the germline gene, one junction end is altered; a read error may explain this. V usage is TRBV7-9 and J usage is TRBJ2-1; weak D call: TRBD2 (6 bases). This CDR3 has 15 residues. Germline V gene sequence: CDR1 SEHNR, CDR2 FQNEAQ (reference sequence). DNA for the CDR3: TGTGCCAGCAGCCTAGCCCCGGCCCTAGCGTATGAGCAGTTCTTC. This encodes CASSLAPALAYEQFF.

The chain joins TRBV15 to TRBJ2-5, with TRBD2 matching 13 bases. V dropped 3 bases and J dropped 5; count of bases not matched to a gene: 6. The CDR3 is made up of 16 amino acids. CDR1 is LNHNV, CDR2 YYDKDF, per germline (reference sequence). CDR3 in amino acids: CATSSNGLAGDETQYF. The CDR3 coding sequence is TGTGCCACCAGCAGCAATGGACTAGCGGGAGATGAGACCCAGTACTTC.